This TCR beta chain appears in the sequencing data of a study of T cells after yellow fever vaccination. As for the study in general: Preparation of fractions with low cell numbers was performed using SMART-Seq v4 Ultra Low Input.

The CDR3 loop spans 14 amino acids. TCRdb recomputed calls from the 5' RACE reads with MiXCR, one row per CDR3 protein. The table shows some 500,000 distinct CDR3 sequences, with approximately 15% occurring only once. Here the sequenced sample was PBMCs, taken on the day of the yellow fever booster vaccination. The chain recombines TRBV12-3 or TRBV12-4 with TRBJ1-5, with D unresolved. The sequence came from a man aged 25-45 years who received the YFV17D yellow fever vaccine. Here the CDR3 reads CASLRGGPNQPQHF. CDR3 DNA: TGTGCATCGCTACGGGGAGGGCCCAATCAGCCCCAGCATTTT.